This T cell receptor (beta chain) was identified during a study of T-cell reconstitution after alpha-beta-depleted transplantation in children. Findings and caveats of the study: Newly generated T cells supplied most T-cell counts and diversity one year post-transplant. After transplant, high TCRbeta diversity at day 60 in some patients arose from surviving recipient T cells and thymic progenitors. Several hundred expanded graft clones reportedly were the source of alpha-beta T cells about two months after transplant.

As it was prepared, the TCRbeta library received unique molecular identifiers. One entry per CDR3 protein, called by TCRdb with MiXCR from the PCR reads. The sample has 550,000 to 600,000 distinct CDR3 sequences, 23% seen once. About this clonotype itself: Its antigen is unknown.

Source: PBMCs, mostly from graft donor cells, taken 360 days after TCRalphabeta/CD19-depleted stem cell transplant. The sequence came from a boy under two years old who had a stem cell transplant for acute myeloid leukemia, so the T cells may come from the graft donor.

The CDR3 loop reads CASSLFPGQTNEKLFF. In DNA, the CDR3 is TGTGCCAGCAGCTTATTCCCGGGACAGACTAATGAAAAACTGTTTTTT. This chain uses TRBV7-2 with TRBJ1-4, with TRBD1 identical over 7 bases. Germline lookup yields CDR1 SGHTA and CDR2 FQGNSA. V shed 2 bases, J shed 2 bases, and the junction held 5 bases outside the gene matches. The CDR3 has 16 residues.